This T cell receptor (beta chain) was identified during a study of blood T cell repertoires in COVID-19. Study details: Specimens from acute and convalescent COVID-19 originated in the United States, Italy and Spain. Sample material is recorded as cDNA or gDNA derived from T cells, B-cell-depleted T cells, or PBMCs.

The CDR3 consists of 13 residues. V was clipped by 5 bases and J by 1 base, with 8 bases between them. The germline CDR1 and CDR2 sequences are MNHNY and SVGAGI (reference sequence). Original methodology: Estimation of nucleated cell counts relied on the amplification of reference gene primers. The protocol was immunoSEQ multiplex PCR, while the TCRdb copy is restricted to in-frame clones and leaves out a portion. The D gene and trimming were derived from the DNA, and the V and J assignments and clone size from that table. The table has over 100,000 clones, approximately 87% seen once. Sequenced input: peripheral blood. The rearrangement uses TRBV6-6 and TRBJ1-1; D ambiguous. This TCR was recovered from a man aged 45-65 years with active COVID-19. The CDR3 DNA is TGTGCCAGCAGTAATGGTAGGAACACTGAAGCTTTCTTT. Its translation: CASSNGRNTEAFF.